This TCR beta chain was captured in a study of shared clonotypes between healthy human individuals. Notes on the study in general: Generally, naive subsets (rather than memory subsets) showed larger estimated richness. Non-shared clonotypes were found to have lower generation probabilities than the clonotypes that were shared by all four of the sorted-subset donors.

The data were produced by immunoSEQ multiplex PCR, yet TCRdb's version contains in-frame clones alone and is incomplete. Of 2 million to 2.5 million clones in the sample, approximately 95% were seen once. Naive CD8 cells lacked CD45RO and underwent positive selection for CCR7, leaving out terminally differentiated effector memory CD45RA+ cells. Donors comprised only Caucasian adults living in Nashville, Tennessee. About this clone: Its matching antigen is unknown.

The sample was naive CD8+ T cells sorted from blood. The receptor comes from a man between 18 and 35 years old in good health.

The CDR3 is CASSRLAGLGETQYF. The CDR3 DNA sequence: TGTGCCAGCAGTCGACTAGCGGGGCTTGGGGAGACCCAGTACTTC. The rearrangement joins TRBV28 to TRBJ2-5; 11 bases are a match to TRBD2. Trimming cost V 5 bases and J 5 bases; bases outside gene matches: 7. The CDR3 covers 15 residues. The germline CDR1 and CDR2 sequences are MDHEN and SYDVKM.